The T cell receptor (beta chain) described here comes from a study of identical twins. Study findings and constraints: Out-of-frame alpha sequences common to twins were enriched for low generation probability. Partial confounding of zero-insertion analyses by invariant MAIT and iNKT cells was possible.

V lost 5 bases to trimming and J lost 7 bases; unmatched junction nucleotides: 8. The CDR3 extends over 14 amino acids. Per the germline V gene, CDR1 is SEHNR and CDR2 is FQNEAQ (reference sequence). TCRdb re-called the 5' RACE reads through MiXCR, storing one row per CDR3 protein. The sample records roughly 1.6 million distinct CDR3 sequences, about 31% being singletons. In this sample, this clonotype turned up a few times. Its antigen is unidentified. Input material: cord blood. This receptor was obtained from a newborn girl in good health. The chain couples TRBV7-9 to TRBJ2-1, with 7 bases matching TRBD1. The CDR3 DNA reads as TGTGCCAGCAGCCCCTCGGACAGGTTAAATGAGCAGTTCTTC. Translating gives CASSPSDRLNEQFF.